This T cell receptor beta chain was obtained from a study of T cells after yellow fever vaccination. Study results and caveats: Reappearance after the booster was seen for most primary-vaccination clones, at 95% to 98% CD4 and around 88% CD8.

The CDR3 covers 14 residues. V was pared by 7 bases and J by 0 bases, with 10 bases between. Germline lookup yields CDR1 SNHLY and CDR2 FYNNEI. UMIs and a universal primer site were added when TCR cDNA was made by 5'RACE template switching. Via MiXCR, TCRdb re-called the 5' RACE reads, giving one row per CDR3 protein. Here the sample spans about 130,000 distinct CDR3 sequences, 8.9% being singletons. Worth noting for this clonotype: The target antigen is unknown.

This TCR derives from a man aged 18 to 30 who received the YFV17D yellow fever vaccine. The sequences come from CD8+ T cells sorted from PBMCs, collected on the day of the yellow fever booster vaccination. The chain links TRBV2 to TRBJ1-5; no clear D. CDR3 sequence (DNA): TGTGCCAGCATGTCAGAAAATAGCAATCAGCCCCAGCATTTT. Its translation is CASMSENSNQPQHF. The variable domain in full, completed from reference TRBV2 and TRBJ1-5, reads EPEVTQTPSHQVTQMGQEVILRCVPISNHLYFYWYRQILGQKVEFLVSFYNNEISEKSEIFDDQFSVERPDGSNFTLKIRSTKLEDSAMYFCASMSENSNQPQHFGDGTRLSIL.